One sample yielded the 23 T cell receptor beta chains listed below, sequenced in a study of blood T cell repertoires in COVID-19. Assay: immunoSEQ multiplex PCR; the TCRdb copy retains only in-frame clones and omits some. The profile shows approximately 200,000 clones, less than 95% of them singletons. Specimen: peripheral blood. The receptors originated from a young man with COVID-19, enrolled during active disease.

This sequence joins TRBV12-3 or TRBV12-4 and TRBJ1-2; TRBD1 matches at 9 bases. Trimming removed 6 bases from V and 12 bases from J; junction bases left unmatched: 5. CDR3 length equals 11 residues. CDR3 protein: CASSSGTGNTF. CDR3 nucleotides: TGTGCCAGCAGCTCCGGGACAGGGAACACCTTC.

This chain links TRBV10-2 with TRBJ2-1; 9 bases map to TRBD1. This CDR3 has 14 residues. Germline V CDR1 and CDR2: WSHSY, SAAADI. The trim removed 8 bases at V and 9 bases at J, leaving 11 bases unmatched. DNA for the CDR3: TGCGCCAGCGGCTCAGGGACAGGGACGCCTGAGCAGTTCTTC. As protein: CASGSGTGTPEQFF.

J is TRBJ2-1 and V is TRBV7-3, with TRBD2 matching 7 bases. The J segment lost 7 bases and the V segment lost 5 bases, leaving 5 bases of the junction unmatched. This CDR3 has 13 residues. From germline, CDR1 is SGHTA and CDR2 FQGTGA. Here the CDR3 reads CASSQTSENEQFF. The CDR3 bases are TGTGCCAGCAGCCAAACTAGCGAGAATGAGCAGTTCTTC.

Worth noting for this clone: The same CDR3 is also encoded by other DNA sequences in this sample. The chain has TRBV5-1 and TRBJ2-1, with D possibly TRBD1 on 5 matching bases. The V gene lost 3 bases and the J gene lost 1 base, with 11 bases spanning the gap. The CDR3 length is 15 residues. In germline, CDR1 is SGHRS, CDR2 YFSETQ. The CDR3 DNA is TGCGCCAGCAGCTCCGAAGCAGGGTCCTACAATGAGCAGTTCTTC. Translated, it gives CASSSEAGSYNEQFF.

V is TRBV19 and J is TRBJ1-2; possible D gene TRBD1, 5 bases. The V gene lost 5 bases and the J gene lost 6 bases, with 13 bases spanning the gap. This CDR3 has 13 amino acids. Germline CDR1 is LNHDA and CDR2 is SQIVND (reference sequence). The CDR3 bases are TGTGCCAGTAGTCCTGACAGAATAAATGGCTACACCTTC. As protein: CASSPDRINGYTF.

The chain couples TRBV4-2 to TRBJ2-5; D is ambiguous. The germline gives CDR1 LGHNA, CDR2 YNFKEQ. The CDR3 is made up of 14 amino acids. Trimming cost V 3 bases and J 5 bases, with 13 bases left between them. CDR3 region: CASSQSGGSETQYF. The CDR3 bases are TGTGCCAGCAGCCAGTCCGGCGGAAGCGAGACCCAGTACTTC.

This chain connects TRBV7-9 to TRBJ1-1; the D gene is possibly TRBD1 (5 bases). This CDR3 has 15 residues. V was clipped by 1 base and J by 0 bases, with 9 bases between them. The germline V gene encodes CDR1 SEHNR and CDR2 FQNEAQ (reference sequence). CDR3 coding DNA: TGTGCCAGCAGCTTAGTGGGGCGGATGAACACTGAAGCTTTCTTT. This codes for CASSLVGRMNTEAFF. Full variable domain (rest looked up from reference TRBV7-9 and TRBJ1-1): DTGVSQNPRHKITKRGQNVTFRCDPISEHNRLYWYRQTLGQGPEFLTYFQNEAQLEKSRLLSDRFSAERPKGSFSTLEIQRTEQGDSAMYLCASSLVGRMNTEAFFGQGTRLTVV.

V and J are TRBV4-1 and TRBJ2-1; unclear D gene. CDR1 and CDR2 from the germline V gene are MGHRA and YSYEKL. The CDR3 spans 15 residues. V lost 0 bases and J lost 7, with 13 bases in between. CDR3 protein: CASSQDAAGRNEQFF. The CDR3 nucleotides read TGCGCCAGCAGCCAAGATGCTGCAGGAAGGAATGAGCAGTTCTTC.

The chain has TRBV6-6 and TRBJ2-3; TRBD1 matches 10 bases. Trimming cost V 5 bases and J 3 bases; bases outside gene matches: 14. The CDR3 has 18 amino acids. Per germline, CDR1 MNHNY and CDR2 SVGAGI (reference sequence). The CDR3 DNA reads as TGTGCCAGCAGTCTTTCCGGGACAGGGGTTGGTCGGACAGATACGCAGTATTTT. This encodes CASSLSGTGVGRTDTQYF.

The V and J genes are TRBV7-7 and TRBJ2-5; tentative D call: TRBD2 (6 bases). The CDR3 runs to 16 residues. Germline CDR1 reads SSHAT; CDR2 reads FNYEAQ (reference sequence). V was trimmed by 1 base and J by 4 bases, leaving 16 bases between them. The CDR3 spells CASSLEARGRGETQYF. The CDR3 DNA follows: TGTGCCAGCAGCTTAGAAGCGCGGGGCCGTGGAGAGACCCAGTACTTC.

The chain carries TRBV4-2 and TRBJ1-5; unclear D gene. This CDR3 is 14 amino acids long. Trimming took off 0 bases at V and 1 base at J, with 4 bases between the two ends. The germline V gene has CDR1 LGHNA and CDR2 YNFKEQ. CDR3 region: CASSQDMSNQPQHF. Here the CDR3 DNA reads TGTGCCAGCAGCCAAGATATGAGCAATCAGCCCCAGCATTTT.

The CDR3 region has the DNA TGTGCCAGCAGTCCGGGACAGGGGGCCTTCTATGGCTACACCTTC. Translating it yields CASSPGQGAFYGYTF. The rearrangement joins TRBV28 to TRBJ1-2, with 12 bases aligning to TRBD1. With V trimmed by 5 bases and J by 4 bases, 5 bases remained unmatched. The V gene's germline CDR1 is MDHEN and CDR2 SYDVKM. This CDR3 is built from 15 residues.

The chain recombines TRBV19 with TRBJ2-3, with TRBD2 identical over 8 bases. This CDR3 has 14 residues. J gave up 4 bases and V 8 bases, and 8 bases lay outside the gene matches. The germline gives CDR1 LNHDA, CDR2 SQIVND (reference sequence). CDR3 sequence: CASRDGRAPDTQYF. For the CDR3, the DNA is TGTGCCAGTCGGGACGGGAGGGCCCCAGATACGCAGTATTTT.

In its sample, this clone was seen a few times. The CDR3 is CASQTGGSYGYTF. CDR3 nucleotide sequence: TGTGCCAGTCAAACAGGGGGCAGCTATGGCTACACCTTC. V is TRBV5-4 and J is TRBJ1-2; 9 positions match TRBD1. The CDR3 is 13 amino acids. Trimming at V came to 8 bases and at J to 4 bases, leaving 6 bases not matched to a gene. CDR1 and CDR2 from the germline V gene are SGHNT and YYREEE (reference sequence).

V gene TRBV6-5 combines with J gene TRBJ1-1, with 8 nucleotides matching TRBD1. The length of the CDR3 is 13 residues. Germline CDR1 and CDR2: MNHEY and SVGAGI. J was trimmed by 5 bases and V by 5 bases; bases with no gene match: 4. The CDR3 DNA reads TGTGCCAGCAGTCAAACAGGGGGGACTGAAGCTTTCTTT. Its protein product is CASSQTGGTEAFF.

V gene TRBV18 combines with J gene TRBJ1-1; D ambiguous. The germline CDR1 and CDR2 sequences are KGHSH and LQKENI. The CDR3 extends over 15 amino acids. V was pared by 3 bases and J by 2 bases, with 13 bases between. In DNA, the CDR3 is TGTGCCAGCTCACCGTCGTCCCGGGGAAACACTGAAGCTTTCTTT. As protein: CASSPSSRGNTEAFF.

The V gene is TRBV5-1, the J gene TRBJ2-6, with 7 bases identical to TRBD1. V trimming: 4 bases; J trimming: 0 bases; junction bases outside the gene matches: 10. The CDR3 is 18 residues long. Germline values: CDR1 SGHRS, CDR2 YFSETQ. The CDR3 sequence is CASSATGQPDSGANVLTF. CDR3 coding DNA: TGCGCCAGCAGCGCGACGGGACAGCCGGACTCTGGGGCCAACGTCCTGACTTTC.

This rearrangement joins TRBV24-1 to TRBJ2-1, with a tentative D call TRBD1 (5 bases). The CDR3 consists of 13 residues. Trimming shortened V by 5 bases and J by 6 bases, and 10 bases separated the two germline ends. CDR1 is KGHDR and CDR2 is SFDVKD in the germline V gene. Here the CDR3 reads CATSVGAGNEQFF. CDR3 DNA sequence: TGTGCCACCAGTGTAGGGGCAGGCAATGAGCAGTTCTTC.

The chain uses TRBV6-5 and TRBJ1-2; a possible D gene is TRBD1 (5 bases). Germline V gene lookup returns CDR1 MNHEY and CDR2 SVGAGI. The V and J ends lost 4 bases and 0 bases respectively, with 12 bases between them. The CDR3 sequence is 15 residues long. The CDR3 DNA follows: TGTGCCAGCAGTTCCGAAGGGGCCGCTAACTATGGCTACACCTTC. Translated, it gives CASSSEGAANYGYTF.

The chain carries TRBV25-1 and TRBJ1-3; D gene uncertain. V shed 0 bases and J shed 0 bases, with 3 bases lying between them. The CDR3 runs to 14 residues. From germline, CDR1 is MGHDK and CDR2 SYGVNS. The CDR3 sequence: CASSEYGSGNTIYF. CDR3 bases: TGTGCCAGCAGTGAATACGGCTCTGGAAACACCATATATTTT.

This chain connects TRBV5-1 to TRBJ1-1; weak D call: TRBD1 (5 bases). Deletions cut 3 bases from V and 4 bases from J, with 13 bases between. Per the germline V gene, CDR1 is SGHRS and CDR2 is YFSETQ. The CDR3 length is 14 residues. As DNA, the CDR3 is TGCGCCAGCAGCTCGGAGGGGCGACCCACTGAAGCTTTCTTT. Translating gives CASSSEGRPTEAFF.

V usage is TRBV4-2 and J usage is TRBJ1-4, with D unresolved. There are 16 residues in the CDR3. V gave up 6 bases and J gave up 0 bases, with 14 bases separating them. The V gene's germline CDR1 is LGHNA and CDR2 YNFKEQ. CDR3 coding DNA: TGTGCCAGCAGACCGACTCAGGAGGCAACTAATGAAAAACTGTTTTTT. Translating it yields CASRPTQEATNEKLFF.

This rearrangement joins TRBV7-6 to TRBJ1-4, with a weak D call TRBD1 (6 bases). Looked up from germline, CDR1 is SGHVS and CDR2 is FNYEAQ. This CDR3 is 15 amino acids long. Trimming cost V 6 bases and J 7 bases, with 18 bases left between them. Here the CDR3 reads CASRRTGIGGEKLFF. CDR3 nucleotides: TGTGCCAGCAGACGAACAGGGATCGGAGGTGAAAAACTGTTTTTT.